A single sample is the source of the 28 T cell receptor beta chains below, sequenced in a study of shared clonotypes between healthy human individuals. Selected positively for CCR7 and CD45RO-negative, naive CD8 cells excluded terminally differentiated effector memory CD45RA+ cells. Profiled with immunoSEQ multiplex PCR; TCRdb holds only in-frame clones, not every one. Here the sample spans about 2 million clones, about 94% being singletons. The sample taken for sequencing was naive CD8+ T cells sorted from blood. The receptors were sampled from a man younger than 30 in good health.

This clone occurred once. The CDR3 region has the DNA TGTGCCAGCAGCGGTACCGGGACAGGGATGATCGGGGAGCTGTTTTTT. This translates into CASSGTGTGMIGELFF. The chain links TRBV9 to TRBJ2-2; 9 bases map to TRBD1. Losses at the gene ends were 3 bases for V and 7 bases for J; bases not matched to a gene: 10. CDR3 length: 16 residues. Germline V gene data show CDR1 as SGDLS and CDR2 as YYNGEE.

V and J are TRBV2 and TRBJ1-4; D possibly corresponds to TRBD1 (5 bases). The V gene lost 3 bases and the J gene lost 11 bases, with 7 bases spanning the gap. Germline CDR1 SNHLY, CDR2 FYNNEI. The CDR3 is 11 amino acids. In DNA, the CDR3 is TGTGCCAGCAGTGATGGGGGGAAACTGTTTTTT. Protein: CASSDGGKLFF.

The chain links TRBV29-1 to TRBJ1-1; D remains unclear. CDR1 and CDR2 from the germline V gene are SQVTM and ANQGSEA. There are 13 residues in the CDR3. V lost 3 bases and J lost 0, with 8 bases in between. DNA for the CDR3: TGCAGCGTTGATCCGGGTATGAACACTGAAGCTTTCTTT. Its translation: CSVDPGMNTEAFF.

This clone was seen only once. The chain combines TRBV6-1 with TRBJ1-5, with 9 positions matching TRBD1. This CDR3 spans 18 amino acids. Germline V lookup: CDR1 MNHNS, CDR2 SASEGT. V lost 3 bases and J lost 3; bases outside the gene matches: 12. The CDR3 sequence is CASSEVEPGQGYNQPQHF. CDR3 sequence (DNA): TGTGCCAGCAGTGAGGTCGAACCGGGACAGGGTTACAATCAGCCCCAGCATTTT.

V is TRBV4-3 and J is TRBJ2-3; TRBD2 might be the D (5 bases). The CDR3 covers 15 residues. V was trimmed by 0 bases and J by 3 bases, leaving 10 bases between them. Germline values: CDR1 LGHNA, CDR2 YSLEER. CDR3 protein: CASSQDPDWTDTQYF. CDR3 sequence (DNA): TGCGCCAGCAGCCAAGATCCGGACTGGACAGATACGCAGTATTTT.

This rearrangement joins TRBV11-2 to TRBJ1-6; possible D gene TRBD1, 6 bases. V lost 5 bases, J lost 5 bases, and 16 bases lay in between. This CDR3 is built from 16 residues. Germline-derived CDR1 and CDR2 are SGHAT and FQNNGV. The CDR3: CASSGTTGADNSPLHF. DNA of the CDR3: TGTGCCAGCAGCGGGACGACAGGCGCGGATAATTCACCCCTCCACTTT.

The chain combines TRBV6-5 with TRBJ2-1, with 10 nucleotides matching TRBD2. V dropped 7 bases and J dropped 7; count of bases not matched to a gene: 10. This CDR3 region has 15 residues. CDR1 MNHEY and CDR2 SVGAGI come from the germline V gene. The CDR3 nucleotides are TGTGCCAGCAAACCGTCTAGCGGGAGATTAAATGAGCAGTTCTTC. It yields the protein CASKPSSGRLNEQFF.

CDR3 DNA: TGTGCCAGCAGCTTAGACCTAGGACAGGTCAGTTACAATGAGCAGTTCTTC. This encodes CASSLDLGQVSYNEQFF. V and J are TRBV7-2 and TRBJ2-1; 7 nucleotides agree with TRBD1. V trimming: 1 base; J trimming: 4 bases; junction bases outside the gene matches: 10. The CDR3 has 17 residues. Germline CDR1 and CDR2: SGHTA and FQGNSA.

The DNA of the CDR3 is TGTGCCAGCAGTGAAGTTAGACAGCCGACCTATAGCAATCAGCCCCAGCATTTT. It yields the protein CASSEVRQPTYSNQPQHF. V usage is TRBV2 and J usage is TRBJ1-5; D might be TRBD1 (5 bases). The V end lost 1 base, the J end lost 0 bases, and 16 bases lay between the germline ends. This CDR3 has 18 amino acids. From germline, CDR1 is SNHLY and CDR2 FYNNEI.

The J gene is TRBJ1-1, the V gene TRBV6-6; no clear D gene. V dropped 10 bases and J dropped 2 bases, with 5 bases sitting between them. The V gene's germline CDR1 is MNHNY and CDR2 SVGAGI (reference sequence). The length of the CDR3 is 10 residues. In nucleotides, the CDR3 is TGTGCCACGTTAAACACTGAAGCTTTCTTT. Residues: CATLNTEAFF.

The chain carries TRBV9 and TRBJ2-3, with 9 bases that match TRBD2. The CDR3 runs 16 residues. J was trimmed by 2 bases and V by 0 bases; bases with no gene match: 4. The germline V gene has CDR1 SGDLS and CDR2 YYNGEE. CDR3 protein: CASSVVAGEVTDTQYF. In DNA form, the CDR3 reads TGTGCCAGCAGCGTAGTAGCGGGGGAAGTCACAGATACGCAGTATTTT.

The chain uses TRBV6-5 and TRBJ1-5; tentative D call: TRBD1 (6 bases). This CDR3 has 15 residues. V was shortened by 2 bases and J by 9 bases, with 17 bases between the two germline ends. Per the germline V gene, CDR1 is MNHEY and CDR2 is SVGAGI. CDR3 coding DNA: TGTGCCAGCAGTTACGATGGGACACCGGTATGGCCCCAGCATTTT. It translates to CASSYDGTPVWPQHF.

J is TRBJ1-3 and V is TRBV7-9, with a possible D match to TRBD1 (5 bases). V was clipped by 3 bases and J by 8 bases, with 8 bases between them. The germline V gene has CDR1 SEHNR and CDR2 FQNEAQ (reference sequence). The CDR3 loop spans 12 amino acids. The CDR3 loop reads CASSLGGDTIYF. The CDR3 DNA follows: TGTGCCAGCAGCTTGGGGGGTGACACCATATATTTT.

V gene TRBV19 combines with J gene TRBJ1-2, with D perhaps TRBD1 (5 bases). The CDR3 totals 16 residues. The germline gives CDR1 LNHDA, CDR2 SQIVND (reference sequence). The germline V and J ends were trimmed by 2 bases and 2 bases, with 15 bases remaining between them. CDR3 amino acids: CASSIYDSPTNYGYTF. The DNA of the CDR3 is TGTGCCAGTAGTATATATGACAGCCCGACAAACTATGGCTACACCTTC.

This clone appeared a single time. The chain has TRBV6-5 and TRBJ2-7, with 9 bases fitting TRBD1. Germline V gene data show CDR1 as MNHEY and CDR2 as SVGAGI. The CDR3 has 14 residues. V trimming: 5 bases; J trimming: 5 bases; junction bases outside the gene matches: 7. The CDR3 spells CASSTGQGIHEQYF. As DNA, the CDR3 is TGTGCCAGCAGTACGGGACAGGGAATCCACGAGCAGTACTTC.

V and J are TRBV11-2 and TRBJ2-1, with D possibly TRBD2 on 7 matching bases. CDR3 length equals 13 residues. The germline V gene encodes CDR1 SGHAT and CDR2 FQNNGV. Trimming took 7 bases from V and 10 from J, leaving 17 bases between them. The CDR3 loop is CASTLPGGVEQFF. The CDR3 nucleotides read TGTGCCAGCACTCTCCCGGGGGGCGTGGAGCAGTTCTTC.

On this clone: Additional DNA sequences in this sample encode the identical CDR3. The genes are TRBV19 and TRBJ2-7, with TRBD1 identical over 7 bases. The germline V gene has CDR1 LNHDA and CDR2 SQIVND (reference sequence). The CDR3 sequence is 13 residues long. V dropped 1 base and J dropped 3; count of bases not matched to a gene: 0. The CDR3 DNA sequence: TGTGCCAGTAGTATAGGGGACAGCTACGAGCAGTACTTC. The encoded protein is CASSIGDSYEQYF.

As regards this clone: One junction end disagrees with the germline gene, perhaps due to a read error. The chain has TRBV9 and TRBJ1-1, with 7 positions matching TRBD1. Germline CDR1 and CDR2: SGDLS and YYNGEE. This CDR3 contains 16 residues. The CDR3 reads CVSSVAAGGVNTEAFF. The CDR3 DNA reads as TGTGTCAGCAGCGTAGCGGCAGGGGGTGTGAACACTGAAGCTTTCTTT.

The chain recombines TRBV4-1 with TRBJ2-1; the match to TRBD2 covers 10 bases. J gave up 2 bases and V 4 bases, and 8 bases lay outside the gene matches. Per the germline V gene, CDR1 is MGHRA and CDR2 is YSYEKL. This CDR3 has 17 residues. CDR3 DNA sequence: TGCGCCAGCAGCCGGTACAGCGGGGGGGCCCCCTACAATGAGCAGTTCTTC. Amino acids: CASSRYSGGAPYNEQFF.

The chain couples TRBV5-5 to TRBJ2-7, with TRBD1 matching over 9 bases. The V segment lost 0 bases and the J segment 5 bases; nucleotides outside the gene matches: 9. Germline V lookup: CDR1 SGHKS, CDR2 YYEKEE (reference sequence). The CDR3 extends over 16 amino acids. The CDR3 nucleotides read TGTGCCAGCAGCTTGGGGATCCCGGACAGGGGTCACGAGCAGTACTTC. Translating gives CASSLGIPDRGHEQYF.

This chain uses TRBV4-3 with TRBJ2-7, with D possibly TRBD1 on 5 matching bases. This CDR3 contains 15 residues. Germline V CDR1 and CDR2: LGHNA, YSLEER. The V gene lost 3 bases and the J gene lost 0 bases, with 12 bases spanning the gap. CDR3 bases: TGCGCCAGCAGCCAGACCACGGACACCTCCTACGAGCAGTACTTC. Translating gives CASSQTTDTSYEQYF.

The chain is built from TRBV10-1 and TRBJ2-3, with 8 bases aligning to TRBD2. The length of the CDR3 is 15 residues. J lost 6 bases, V lost 3 bases, and 8 bases had no gene match. Germline CDR1 reads WNHNN; CDR2 reads SYGVQD (reference sequence). CDR3 in DNA: TGCGCCAGCAGTGATGCCAGCGGGGGCCTGGATACGCAGTATTTT. This codes for CASSDASGGLDTQYF.

The gene calls are TRBV9 and TRBJ1-2; D may be TRBD1 (5 bases). Germline assignment: CDR1 SGDLS and CDR2 YYNGEE. This CDR3 region has 12 residues. Trimming took 2 bases from V and 5 from J, leaving 7 bases between them. CDR3 DNA: TGTGCCAGCAGCGTTAGGGGTTATGGCTACACCTTC. It is translated as CASSVRGYGYTF.

This clone is a singleton in its sample. The chain employs TRBV7-2 and TRBJ2-1, with D uncertain. There are 11 residues in the CDR3. Germline V gene lookup returns CDR1 SGHTA and CDR2 FQGNSA. Trimming removed 7 bases at V and 6 bases at J, with 7 bases between. CDR3 bases: TGTGCCAGCAAGGTGAGCAATGAGCAGTTCTTC. Translated, it gives CASKVSNEQFF.

The chain couples TRBV19 to TRBJ1-5; D perhaps matches TRBD1 (5 bases). Germline V gives CDR1 LNHDA, CDR2 SQIVND (reference sequence). V lost 8 bases and J 2 bases, leaving 13 bases between the germline ends. The CDR3 totals 14 residues. This chain's CDR3 is CASDQQDGNQPQHF. CDR3 sequence (DNA): TGTGCCAGTGACCAACAGGATGGCAATCAGCCCCAGCATTTT.

Remarks on this clone: At the DNA level, this CDR3 is encoded by other sequences in the same sample as well. The chain couples TRBV11-2 to TRBJ2-7; no definite D call. Germline loops: CDR1 SGHAT, CDR2 FQNNGV. Trimming took off 3 bases at V and 4 bases at J, with 1 base between the two ends. The CDR3 covers 10 residues. CDR3 coding DNA: TGTGCCAGCAGCTTGTACGAGCAGTACTTC. It translates to CASSLYEQYF.

This rearrangement joins TRBV4-3 to TRBJ1-2; D possibly corresponds to TRBD1 (5 bases). Looked up from germline, CDR1 is LGHNA and CDR2 is YSLEER. V was pared by 4 bases and J by 5 bases, with 14 bases between. The CDR3 runs to 14 residues. CDR3 DNA: TGCGCCAGCAGCCCGAGAGGGGCTGGTTATGGCTACACCTTC. Translating gives CASSPRGAGYGYTF.

The genes are TRBV6-5 and TRBJ2-5, with D perhaps matching TRBD2 (5 bases). The CDR3 extends over 13 amino acids. Germline values: CDR1 MNHEY, CDR2 SVGAGI. Trimming removed 4 bases at V and 7 bases at J, with 13 bases between. In DNA form, the CDR3 reads TGTGCCAGCAGTTTCGTGCTTGAGGGGACCCAGTACTTC. As protein: CASSFVLEGTQYF.